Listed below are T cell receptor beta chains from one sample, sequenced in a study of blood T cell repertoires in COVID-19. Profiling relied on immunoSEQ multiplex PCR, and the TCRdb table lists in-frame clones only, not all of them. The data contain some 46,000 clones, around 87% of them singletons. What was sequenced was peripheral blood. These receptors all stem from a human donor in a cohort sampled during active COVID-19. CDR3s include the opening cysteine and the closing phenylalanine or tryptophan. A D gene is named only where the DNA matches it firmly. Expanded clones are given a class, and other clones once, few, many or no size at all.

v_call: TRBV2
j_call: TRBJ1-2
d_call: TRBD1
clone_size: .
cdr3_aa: CASSELGQGAHGYTF
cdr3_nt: TGTGCCAGCAGTGAATTGGGACAGGGGGCGCATGGCTACACCTTC

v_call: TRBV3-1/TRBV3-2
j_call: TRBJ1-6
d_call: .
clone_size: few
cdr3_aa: CASSPRRDRNSPLHF
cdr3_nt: TGTGCCAGCAGCCCCCGGAGGGATCGTAATTCACCCCTCCACTTT

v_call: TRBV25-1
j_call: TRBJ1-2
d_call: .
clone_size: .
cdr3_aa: CASSAPFQGYGYTF
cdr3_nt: TGTGCCAGCAGTGCCCCGTTTCAGGGGTATGGCTACACCTTC

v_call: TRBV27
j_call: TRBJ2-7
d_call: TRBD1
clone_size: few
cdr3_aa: CASWPRGQGSSYEQYF
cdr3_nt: TGTGCCAGCTGGCCCCGGGGACAGGGAAGCTCCTACGAGCAGTACTTC

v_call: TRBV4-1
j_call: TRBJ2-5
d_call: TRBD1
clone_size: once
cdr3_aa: CASSRWTGTLETQYF
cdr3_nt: TGCGCCAGCAGCCGCTGGACAGGGACCCTTGAGACCCAGTACTTC

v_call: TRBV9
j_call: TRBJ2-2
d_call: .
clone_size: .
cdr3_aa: CASSVNSWNTGELFF
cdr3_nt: TGTGCCAGCAGCGTGAATAGCTGGAACACCGGGGAGCTGTTTTTT

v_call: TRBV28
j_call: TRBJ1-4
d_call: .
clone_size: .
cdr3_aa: CASRGRVVVRYEKLFF
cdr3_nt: TGTGCCAGCCGGGGTCGGGTGGTGGTTCGCTATGAAAAACTGTTTTTT

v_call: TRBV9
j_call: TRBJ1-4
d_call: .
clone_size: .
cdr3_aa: CASSAQTGENEKLFF
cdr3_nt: TGTGCCAGCAGCGCCCAAACAGGAGAGAATGAAAAACTGTTTTTT

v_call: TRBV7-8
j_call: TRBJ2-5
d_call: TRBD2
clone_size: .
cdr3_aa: CASSLVVLAEPTQETQYF
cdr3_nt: TGTGCCAGCAGCTTAGTAGTACTAGCGGAGCCCACCCAAGAGACCCAGTACTTC

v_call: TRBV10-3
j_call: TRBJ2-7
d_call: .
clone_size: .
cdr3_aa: CAISESGREHEQYF
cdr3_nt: TGTGCCATCAGTGAGTCGGGCAGGGAACACGAGCAGTACTTC

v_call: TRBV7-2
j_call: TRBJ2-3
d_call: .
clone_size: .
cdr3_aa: CASSLARWVRGTDTQYF
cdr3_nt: TGTGCCAGCAGCTTAGCTCGCTGGGTCCGGGGCACAGATACGCAGTATTTT

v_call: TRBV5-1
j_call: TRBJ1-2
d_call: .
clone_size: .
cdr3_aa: CASSLDSRMDGYTF
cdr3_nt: TGCGCCAGCAGCTTAGACAGCCGGATGGATGGCTACACCTTC

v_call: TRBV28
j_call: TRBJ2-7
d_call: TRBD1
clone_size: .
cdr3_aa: CASSLGGDRISQYF
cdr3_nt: TGTGCCAGCAGTTTGGGTGGGGACAGGATCTCGCAGTACTTC

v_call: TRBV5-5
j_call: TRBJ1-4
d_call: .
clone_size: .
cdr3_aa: CASSLVGGSNEKLFF
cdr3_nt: TGTGCCAGCAGCTTGGTTGGGGGCAGTAATGAAAAACTGTTTTTT

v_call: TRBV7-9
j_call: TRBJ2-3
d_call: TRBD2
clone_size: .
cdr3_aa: CASSLARTSGPTDTQYF
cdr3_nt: TGTGCCAGCAGCTTAGCGCGGACTAGCGGGCCCACAGATACGCAGTATTTT

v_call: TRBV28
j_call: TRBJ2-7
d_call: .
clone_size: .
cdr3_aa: CASSISPRTVSYEQYF
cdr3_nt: TGTGCCAGCAGTATATCTCCTCGGACAGTGAGCTACGAGCAGTACTTC

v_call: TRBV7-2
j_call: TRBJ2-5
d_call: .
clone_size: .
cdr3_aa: CASSFQTGGQETQYF
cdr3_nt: TGTGCCAGCAGCTTTCAGACTGGAGGACAAGAGACCCAGTACTTC

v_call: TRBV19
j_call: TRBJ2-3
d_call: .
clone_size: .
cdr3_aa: CASTKGGYTDTQYF
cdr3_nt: TGTGCCAGTACTAAGGGGGGGTACACAGATACGCAGTATTTT

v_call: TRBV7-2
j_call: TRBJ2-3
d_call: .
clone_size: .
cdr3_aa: CASSLGTGTPTDTQYF
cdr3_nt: TGTGCCAGCAGCTTGGGCACCGGGACTCCCACAGATACGCAGTATTTT

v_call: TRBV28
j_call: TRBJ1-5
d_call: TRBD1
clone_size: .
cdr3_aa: CASSFGTGGPQHF
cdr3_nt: TGTGCCAGCAGTTTCGGGACAGGGGGACCCCAGCATTTT

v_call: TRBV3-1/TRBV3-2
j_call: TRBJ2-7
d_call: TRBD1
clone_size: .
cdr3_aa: CASSRMDRGLEQYF
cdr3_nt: TGTGCCAGCAGCCGAATGGACAGGGGCCTCGAGCAGTACTTC

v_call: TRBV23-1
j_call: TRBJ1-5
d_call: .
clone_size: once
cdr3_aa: CASSQSSYSGRGPNQPQHF
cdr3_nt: TGCGCCAGCAGTCAATCGAGTTACAGCGGCAGAGGGCCCAATCAGCCCCAGCATTTT

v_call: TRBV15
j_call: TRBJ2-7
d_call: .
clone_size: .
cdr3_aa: CATSRGSAGEQYF
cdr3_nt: TGTGCCACCAGCAGAGGTAGCGCGGGGGAGCAGTACTTC

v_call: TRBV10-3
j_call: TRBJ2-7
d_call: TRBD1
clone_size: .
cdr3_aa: CAISPGQVAYEQYF
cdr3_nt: TGTGCCATCAGCCCTGGACAGGTCGCCTACGAGCAGTACTTC

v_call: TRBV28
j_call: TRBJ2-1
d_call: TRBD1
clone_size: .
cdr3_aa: CATLGQVIKFF
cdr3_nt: TGTGCCACCCTCGGACAGGTGATAAAGTTCTTC

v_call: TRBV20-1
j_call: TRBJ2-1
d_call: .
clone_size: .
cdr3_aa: CSASIGRETNEQFF
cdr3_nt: TGCAGTGCTAGTATAGGCCGGGAGACGAATGAGCAGTTCTTC

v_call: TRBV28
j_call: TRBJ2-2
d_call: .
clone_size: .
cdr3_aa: CASSLELAATGELFF
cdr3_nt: TGTGCCAGCAGTTTAGAACTAGCTGCCACCGGGGAGCTGTTTTTT

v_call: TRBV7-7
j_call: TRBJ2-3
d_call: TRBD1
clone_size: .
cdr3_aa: CASSLTGSTDTQYF
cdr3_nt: TGTGCCAGCAGCCTGACAGGGAGCACAGATACGCAGTATTTT